This TCR beta chain originates from a study of PD-1 blockade in classical Hodgkin lymphoma. The overall study: The study gave patients nivolumab 3 mg/kg intravenously every 2 weeks.

TCRdb keeps only in-frame clones here, not all; method: immunoSEQ multiplex PCR. The sample includes around 5,000 clones, roughly 63% of them seen just once. With no exception, relapse followed autologous stem cell transplantation in all patients, and brentuximab vedotin exposure varied. The CDR3 has 16 amino acids. CDR1 is MNHEY and CDR2 is SMNVEV in the germline V gene (reference sequence). Trimming cost V 2 bases and J 4 bases; bases outside gene matches: 9. Study-wide findings and caveats: Among the patients, those starting nivolumab under 1 year after ASCT were excluded.

Turning to this clone: The antigen is not known.

The V and J genes are TRBV27 and TRBJ2-5, with 8 bases matching TRBD2. The source is a human donor with classical Hodgkin lymphoma. Specimen: peripheral blood mononuclear cells (PBMCs), collected at baseline. CDR3 sequence (DNA): TGTGCCAGCAGTTTAAGAATAGCGGGAAACTTAGAGACCCAGTACTTC. It is translated as CASSLRIAGNLETQYF.